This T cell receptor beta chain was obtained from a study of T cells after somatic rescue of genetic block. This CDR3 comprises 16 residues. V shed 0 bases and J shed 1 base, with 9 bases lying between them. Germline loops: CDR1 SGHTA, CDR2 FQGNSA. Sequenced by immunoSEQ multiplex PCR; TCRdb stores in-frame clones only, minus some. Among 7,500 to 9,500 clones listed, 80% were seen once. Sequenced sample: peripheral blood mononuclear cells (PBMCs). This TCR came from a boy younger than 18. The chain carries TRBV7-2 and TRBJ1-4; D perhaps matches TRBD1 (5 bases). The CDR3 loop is CASSLAGGRTNEKLFF. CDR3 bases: TGTGCCAGCAGCTTAGCCGGGGGTCGAACTAATGAAAAACTGTTTTTT.